The sequence of this T cell receptor beta chain was determined in a study of PD-L1 blockade in urothelial cancer (TCRdb year 2017). A note on the overall study: Therapy was started at some point between 2014 and 2016 for all patients, and atezolizumab 1,200 mg was administered intravenously every 3 weeks. Twenty-five of 29 patients were males with bladder-origin urothelial cancer, and 18 of 29 reported a prior smoking history. Blood samples were analyzed at two time points: 3 weeks after treatment start (second dose) and 6 weeks after treatment start. An exploratory multi-omic analysis was conducted of the somatic, immune and clinical correlates of response to PD-L1 blockade with atezolizumab in urothelial cancer. Durable clinical benefit was defined as progression-free survival longer than 6 months, and TCR features were also tested against progression-free and overall survival. Pretreatment tumor samples, along with matched peripheral blood serially collected before and after atezolizumab treatment, were subjected to TCR sequencing. An ECOG performance status of 0 or 1 was recorded for the patients, and 0 to 3 prior chemotherapy regimens had been received by the patients. Ten or so patients reached durable clinical benefit, while some 20 patients did not. A median of about 150,000 T cells and just over 80,000 unique TCRs was obtained from blood samples, and a median clonality of about 0.08 was observed. Around 29 patients had pretreatment blood TCR-seq, about 24 had at least one posttreatment blood collection, and about 24 had tumor TCR-seq. In the same patients, pretreatment tumors underwent whole exome sequencing and RNA sequencing in addition to TCR sequencing. The full study reports these points: Because of the small sample size (n ≈ 29) and the many exploratory analyses performed, the results are intended to be regarded as hypothesis-generating. At 3 weeks after the start of treatment, tumor-associated TCR clones in peripheral blood had expanded more in patients with durable benefit (n ≈ 22, p = 0.022). Improved progression-free and overall survival was found to be associated with pretreatment peripheral blood TCR clonality below the median.

The CDR3 spans 14 residues, from the cysteine through the phenylalanine. This entry keeps only the CDR3 DNA: 42 bases, framed from base 1. The germline V gene supplies CDR1 SGHTA and CDR2 FQGNSA. Cut back by 5 bases and 1 base, the V and J ends lie 11 bases apart. Sample time point, as interpreted from the label and publication: pretreatment peripheral blood. A cohort of 25 to 30 patients with locally advanced or metastatic urothelial carcinoma, treated at Memorial Sloan Kettering on a trial protocol, was included. Peripheral blood mononuclear cells were collected pretreatment and during treatment, with between 1 and 8 total time points obtained per patient. The Qiagen DNeasy Blood extraction kit was used to purify genomic DNA from total PBMCs and tumor samples. PBMCs were collected pretreatment and during treatment, and were isolated and stored as previously described. This clone turned up a few times. What antigen it recognizes has not been identified. Within one base of it there is no much larger clone, and no base qualities were kept.

Each PCR received spiked-in synthetic TCR analog templates so that absolute template abundance could be estimated from read counts. TCRbeta CDR3 regions were amplified from genomic DNA with bias-controlled V and J gene primers using the immunoSEQ assay. Sequencing of rearranged TCRbeta segments was done at approximately 20X coverage. Per the original workflow: Sequencing errors were corrected by clustering and CDR3s were annotated against IMGT to assign V, D and J genes. Downstream analyses used only productive TCRbeta rearrangements, leaving out any out-of-frame or stop-codon sequences. Clonality was computed as one minus Shannon entropy normalized by the log of the number of unique productive sequences. Fisher's exact test with Benjamini-Hochberg correction, at a threshold of adjusted p below 0.01, was used to find clones that differed between time points or between blood and tumor. Sourced from immuneACCESS, this table was stored by TCRdb with only in-frame sequences that have V and J called. A share of the clones is absent; for the studies checked, an unresolved V gene accounts for under half, and the remainder has no known explanation. The D gene and trimming were derived from the DNA, and the V and J assignments and clone size from that table. Across this sample there are just over 50,000 clones, with roughly four fifths seen only once. 4% of the sample lies in the top ten.

The receptor comes from a man aged 65 to 79 with urothelial cancer. The chain is assembled from TRBV7-2 and TRBJ1-2; the D gene is possibly TRBD1, with 6 bases matching. Here the sequenced sample was PBMCs, taken around atezolizumab (anti-PD-L1) treatment. The CDR3: CASSENRVNYGYTF. Here is the DNA: TGTGCCAGCAGCGAAAACAGGGTTAACTATGGCTACACCTTC.